The rows below give T cell receptor beta chains drawn from one sample of a study of radiotherapy plus CTLA-4 blockade in lung cancer. Clones were read by immunoSEQ multiplex PCR, and TCRdb kept only the in-frame ones, dropping some. The sample consists of about 45,000 clones, around 63% of them appearing once. The sequencing here drew on peripheral blood, taken from a patient treated with radiotherapy plus ipilimumab. Receptor source: a human donor with non-small cell lung cancer who had a partial response to radiotherapy plus ipilimumab. CDR3s include the opening cysteine and the closing phenylalanine or tryptophan. A D gene is named only where the DNA matches it firmly. Not every row has a clone size; where given, it reads once, few, many or a size class.

j_call clone_size v_call d_call cdr3_nt cdr3_aa
TRBJ2-1 - TRBV18 TRBD1 TGTGCCAGCTCACCGGGACAGGACAATGAGCAGTTCTTC CASSPGQDNEQFF
TRBJ1-6 - TRBV5-8 - TGTGCCAGCAGCTTGGCCGCATCATCGGAGGTAAATTCACCCCTCCACTTT CASSLAASSEVNSPLHF
TRBJ2-1 - TRBV10-3 - TGTGCCATCAGAGGGGGAGAAAACAATGAGCAGTTCTTC CAIRGGENNEQFF
TRBJ2-3 few TRBV19 - TGTGCCAGTAGTATGGCGGGTAGCACAGATACGCAGTATTTT CASSMAGSTDTQYF
TRBJ1-2 medium-sized TRBV5-6 - TGTGCCAGCAGCTTGGGCGGCAAGGGGCTCGCTGGCTACACCTTC CASSLGGKGLAGYTF
TRBJ1-6 few TRBV2 - TGTGCCAGCAGCCCGAATTCACCCCTCCACTTT CASSPNSPLHF
TRBJ1-5 - TRBV6-5 - TGTGCCAGCAGTTACAGCCTCAATCAGCCCCAGCATTTT CASSYSLNQPQHF
TRBJ2-3 many TRBV5-1 TRBD1 TGCGCCAGCAGCCGAGGGACAGGGGGCACAGATACGCAGTATTTT CASSRGTGGTDTQYF
TRBJ2-7 - TRBV30 TRBD2 TGTGCCTGGAGTGTCGGGGGGACGTACGAGCAGTACTTC CAWSVGGTYEQYF
TRBJ2-1 - TRBV7-2 TRBD1 TGTGCCAGCAGCTCAGGGACAGGCCGGGAGCAGTTCTTC CASSSGTGREQFF
TRBJ1-3 - TRBV5-1 - TGCGCCAGCAGCCCGGGCAGGGCCCCTGGAAACACCATATATTTT CASSPGRAPGNTIYF
TRBJ2-1 once TRBV5-6 TRBD2 TGTGCCAGCAGCTTACGCGGGAGAGCTTACAATGAGCAGTTCTTC CASSLRGRAYNEQFF
TRBJ1-2 once TRBV30 TRBD1 TGTGCCTCTTCCGGGACAGGGTATGGCTACACCTTC CASSGTGYGYTF
TRBJ1-2 - TRBV6-6 - TGTGCCAGCAGTTACTCGCTGAATCGAGCTAACTATGGCTACACCTTC CASSYSLNRANYGYTF
TRBJ2-1 - TRBV14 - TGTGCCAGCAGCCCGGTCAGGAACAGCAACGTTAACAATGAGCAGTTCTTC CASSPVRNSNVNNEQFF
TRBJ2-6 - TRBV27 TRBD2 TGTGCCAGCAGTTTATATGCGGGGGGGAGCTCTGGGGCCAACGTCCTGACTTTC CASSLYAGGSSGANVLTF
TRBJ2-5 - TRBV20-1 - TGCAGTGCTAGAGATCGCACAGGGAAGTACTTC CSARDRTGKYF
TRBJ1-6 - TRBV2 TRBD1 TGTGCCAGCCAGGACAGGGGAAATTCACCCCTCCACTTT CASQDRGNSPLHF
TRBJ2-5 - TRBV9 TRBD2 TGTGCCAGCAGCGTATTCGCGGGAGGGATCGAGACCCAGTACTTC CASSVFAGGIETQYF
TRBJ1-5 - TRBV5-6 - TGTGCCAGCAGCTTGGGCAGCGTGAATCAGCCCCAGCATTTT CASSLGSVNQPQHF
TRBJ2-1 - TRBV5-1 - TGCGCCAGCAGCGAGGGCTCTGCGAGCTCCTACAATGAGCAGTTCTTC CASSEGSASSYNEQFF
TRBJ1-2 - TRBV29-1 - TGCAGCGTGACCGGGGTAGGAATGTATGGCTACACCTTC CSVTGVGMYGYTF
TRBJ1-5 many TRBV15 TRBD1 TGTGCCACCAGCCCCAGGGACAGAGGGGCCAATCAGCCCCAGCATTTT CATSPRDRGANQPQHF
TRBJ1-1 - TRBV20-1 - TGCAGTGCCAGTAACGGGATCGACGCTTTCTTT CSASNGIDAFF
TRBJ2-5 - TRBV4-2 TRBD2 TGTGCCAGCAGCCAAGGGACTAGCGGGAGTGAGACCCAGTACTTC CASSQGTSGSETQYF
TRBJ2-1 - TRBV30 - TGTGCCTTTACAGGCGTACGGCAGGGGCTAGCCAATGAGCAGTTCTTC CAFTGVRQGLANEQFF
TRBJ2-3 - TRBV7-3 - TGTGCCAGCAGCTTAGGTCCTGCCACGGGTTATCATACGCAGTATTTT CASSLGPATGYHTQYF
TRBJ1-4 - TRBV11-2 - TGTGCCAGCAGCTTAGTGCGGGACGAAAAACTGTTTTTT CASSLVRDEKLFF
TRBJ1-2 - TRBV5-1 - TGCGCCAGCAGCTTGGCCGGGTCGGATCGGGGCTACACCTTC CASSLAGSDRGYTF
TRBJ1-1 - TRBV6-1 - TGTGCCAGCATGCTAGGACAGATGAACACTGAAGCTTTCTTT CASMLGQMNTEAFF